The 30 T cell receptor beta chains listed next were all sequenced from one sample in a study of T cells in Graves' hyperthyroidism and ophthalmopathy. It was RNA transcripts that yielded the amplified TCR beta CDR3 regions. The TCR CDR3 first-round RT-PCR relied on the HTBI primer set. MiXCR, applied by TCRdb to the multiplex PCR reads, yields one record per CDR3 protein. The sample holds around 450,000 distinct CDR3 sequences, 15% to 19% seen once. Sequencing was carried out using blood. The source is a woman younger than 35 with Graves' hyperthyroidism.

This clonotype was counted at least ten times. The chain employs TRBV6-1 and TRBJ2-5; possibly TRBD1 for D (5 bases). V was clipped by 8 bases and J by 1 base, with 14 bases between them. Germline V gene data show CDR1 as MNHNS and CDR2 as SASEGT. The length of the CDR3 is 14 residues. For the CDR3, the DNA is TGTGCCAGCTCCCCGTGGGGCGTCCAAGAGACCCAGTACTTC. Protein product: CASSPWGVQETQYF.

Ten or more counts support this clonotype. The rearrangement joins TRBV10-3 to TRBJ2-1, with TRBD1 identical over 8 bases. CDR1 ENHRY and CDR2 SYGVKD come from the germline V gene. V lost 2 bases and J lost 6; bases outside the gene matches: 9. This CDR3 comprises 16 residues. Here the CDR3 reads CAISEATGAGRNEQFF. The CDR3 DNA reads as TGTGCCATCAGTGAGGCGACAGGGGCGGGACGCAATGAGCAGTTCTTC.

This clonotype appeared many times. J is TRBJ2-1 and V is TRBV7-2; either TRBD1 or TRBD2 may supply D (5 bases each). CDR1 is SGHTA, CDR2 FQGNSA, per germline. Trimming removed 0 bases from V and 10 bases from J, with 16 bases in between. This CDR3 contains 15 residues. CDR3 sequence: CASSLATGRQYEQFF. CDR3 sequence (DNA): TGTGCCAGCAGCTTAGCGACGGGGCGGCAATACGAGCAGTTCTTC. Variable domain in full (rest from reference TRBV7-2 and TRBJ2-1): GAGVSQSPSNKVTEKGKDVELRCDPISGHTALYWYRQSLGQGLEFLIYFQGNSAPDKSGLPSDRFSAERTGGSVSTLTIQRTQQEDSAVYLCASSLATGRQYEQFFGPGTRLTVL.

The chain combines TRBV19 with TRBJ2-3, with D tentatively TRBD2 (6 bases). Germline V gene sequence: CDR1 LNHDA, CDR2 SQIVND (reference sequence). The CDR3 consists of 14 residues. Between the trimmed V and J ends, which lost 1 base and 7 bases, there was a span of 12 bases. The CDR3 nucleotides read TGTGCCAGTAGTATAGGGGAGGCGGCTAATACGCAGTATTTT. Its translation is CASSIGEAANTQYF.

The chain joins TRBV4-2 to TRBJ1-6; no reliable D call. Germline lookup yields CDR1 LGHNA and CDR2 YNFKEQ. V lost 0 bases to trimming and J lost 0 bases, with 9 bases between them. The CDR3 consists of 17 residues. DNA of the CDR3: TGTGCCAGCAGCCAAGATGGGAGGGCCTCCTATAATTCACCCCTCCACTTT. Translation gives CASSQDGRASYNSPLHF.

Ten or more counts support this clonotype. The chain uses TRBV3-1 and TRBJ2-7, with a possible D match to TRBD2 (5 bases). The CDR3 contains 12 residues. The germline V and J ends were trimmed by 4 bases and 7 bases, with 11 bases remaining between them. The germline gives CDR1 LGHDT, CDR2 YNNKEL (reference sequence). The chain's CDR3 is CASSLVSGEQYF. The CDR3 DNA reads TGTGCCAGCAGCCTTGTCTCGGGGGAGCAGTACTTC.

This clonotype has at least ten counts. The genes are TRBV11-2 and TRBJ1-2; D not certain. The germline V gene encodes CDR1 SGHAT and CDR2 FQNNGV. The CDR3 has 13 residues. The V end was cut by 2 bases, the J end by 4 bases, with 8 bases between. The CDR3 is CASSLQERYGYTF. The CDR3 coding sequence is TGTGCCAGCAGCTTACAGGAGCGCTATGGCTACACCTTC.

This clonotype was observed at least ten times. This chain links TRBV28 with TRBJ2-1; 9 bases line up with TRBD1. The CDR3 totals 16 residues. V lost 6 bases to trimming and J lost 0 bases; unmatched junction nucleotides: 6. Germline V gene sequence: CDR1 MDHEN, CDR2 SYDVKM. This chain's CDR3 is CASRGQGRSSYNEQFF. The CDR3, as DNA: TGTGCCAGCAGGGGACAGGGCCGGAGCTCCTACAATGAGCAGTTCTTC.

As regards this clonotype: One base away lies a much larger clone, so this may be a sequencing read error. The rearrangement uses TRBV7-9 and TRBJ1-5, with 7 positions matching TRBD1. Germline V gene lookup returns CDR1 SEHNR and CDR2 FQNEAQ (reference sequence). The CDR3 covers 15 residues. The CDR3 sequence is CAGSSGGDSFEPQHF. The DNA for the CDR3 is TGTGCCGGCAGCTCGGGTGGGGACAGTTTTGAGCCCCAGCATTTT. The entire variable domain, with the rest obtained from reference TRBV7-9 and TRBJ1-5, is as follows: DTGVSQNPRHKITKRGQNVTFRCDPISEHNRLYWYRQTLGQGPEFLTYFQNEAQLEKSRLLSDRFSAERPKGSFSTLEIQRTEQGDSAMYLCAGSSGGDSFEPQHFGDGTRLSIL.

At least ten counts were recorded for this clonotype. CDR3 amino acids: CASSFGLAGWGYNEQFF. As DNA, the CDR3 is TGTGCCAGCAGCTTCGGACTAGCGGGGTGGGGTTACAATGAGCAGTTCTTC. The V and J genes are TRBV11-1 and TRBJ2-1; the match to TRBD2 covers 12 bases. The CDR3 extends over 17 amino acids. Unmatched junction bases numbered 7, after V lost 3 bases and J lost 4 bases. Germline V gene lookup returns CDR1 SGHAT and CDR2 FQDESV (reference sequence).

This clonotype was counted a few times. The V and J genes are TRBV6-2 or TRBV6-3 and TRBJ2-1, with D perhaps being TRBD1 or TRBD2 (5 bases each). Germline V CDR1 and CDR2: MNHEY, SVGEGT. This CDR3 contains 13 residues. V dropped 6 bases and J dropped 7 bases, with 13 bases sitting between them. CDR3 protein: CASSLLGDNEQFF. The DNA for the CDR3 is TGTGCCAGCAGCTTACTGGGGGATAATGAGCAGTTCTTC.

The chain couples TRBV15 to TRBJ2-3; TRBD1 or TRBD2 may be the D gene (5 bases each). The CDR3 is 15 amino acids. Germline values: CDR1 LNHNV, CDR2 YYDKDF (reference sequence). Trimming cost V 1 base and J 4 bases, with 12 bases left between them. The CDR3 DNA sequence: TGTGCCACCAGCAGAGGACCCGGGGCGGCAGATACGCAGTATTTT. This translates into CATSRGPGAADTQYF.

Points on this clonotype: A read error is likely, as this CDR3 ends without the conserved phenylalanine or tryptophan. The chain combines TRBV19 with TRBJ2-3; 12 bases fit TRBD2. With 4 bases clipped from V and 1 base from J, the junction kept 3 bases outside the gene matches. The CDR3 has 16 residues. Germline CDR1 and CDR2: LNHDA and SQIVND (reference sequence). The DNA for the CDR3 is TGTGCCAGTAGTAGACTAGCGGGAGCCGGCACAGATACGCAGTATCTT. It translates to CASSRLAGAGTDTQYL.

This clonotype has more than one count but fewer than ten. The chain uses TRBV5-6 and TRBJ1-5; no firm D call. The germline V and J ends were trimmed by 2 bases and 8 bases, with 11 bases remaining between them. Germline V lookup: CDR1 SGHDT, CDR2 YYEEEE. The CDR3 extends over 13 amino acids. The CDR3 nucleotides are TGTGCCAGCAGCTTACATTACGCGGAGCCCCAGCATTTT. Its translation is CASSLHYAEPQHF.

This clonotype appeared many times. The chain joins TRBV7-3 to TRBJ1-2; no definite D call. Trimming cost V 2 bases and J 4 bases, with 8 bases left between them. The CDR3 has 13 amino acids. Germline V lookup: CDR1 SGHTA, CDR2 FQGTGA. CDR3 sequence (DNA): TGTGCCAGCAGCTTACAGGCAGGCTATGGCTACACCTTC. Protein sequence: CASSLQAGYGYTF.

There are many counts of this clonotype. The rearrangement uses TRBV28 and TRBJ1-1; a weak D match, TRBD1 (5 bases). The length of the CDR3 is 15 residues. V gave up 7 bases and J gave up 3 bases, with 18 bases separating them. Germline V CDR1 and CDR2: MDHEN, SYDVKM. CDR3 sequence reads: CASTWEGLGDTEAFF. For the CDR3, the DNA is TGTGCCAGCACTTGGGAGGGGTTGGGGGACACTGAAGCTTTCTTT.

This clonotype has at least ten counts. The chain joins TRBV14 to TRBJ2-7; 11 nucleotides align to TRBD1. Germline CDR1 and CDR2: SGHDN and FVKESK. This CDR3 contains 13 residues. The V and J ends lost 11 bases and 2 bases, in that order; junction bases with no gene match: 5. The DNA for the CDR3 is TGTGCCGGATGGGACAGGGGGGCCTACGAGCAGTACTTC. It codes for CAGWDRGAYEQYF.

This clonotype was detected many times. This chain joins TRBV29-1 and TRBJ2-5; TRBD2 matches at 7 bases. The CDR3 contains 12 residues. Germline V gene data show CDR1 as SQVTM and CDR2 as ANQGSEA. The V gene end was trimmed by 2 bases and the J gene end by 5 bases; junction bases not matched to a gene: 2. CDR3 in amino acids: CSVERGEETQYF. The CDR3 DNA is TGCAGCGTTGAACGGGGGGAGGAGACCCAGTACTTC.

This clonotype was recorded at least ten times. The chain carries TRBV28 and TRBJ2-7; the D gene is possibly TRBD1 (5 bases). Trimming removed 3 bases at V and 3 bases at J, with 9 bases between. The CDR3 is 13 amino acids. Per germline, CDR1 MDHEN and CDR2 SYDVKM. The CDR3 sequence: CASSLGDSYEQYF. CDR3 DNA: TGTGCCAGCAGTTTGGGCGACAGCTACGAGCAGTACTTC.

The V call is TRBV5-1, the J call TRBJ2-1; 7 bases are shared with TRBD2. With 1 base clipped from V and 8 bases from J, the junction kept 15 bases outside the gene matches. The CDR3 is 17 residues long. The germline V gene has CDR1 SGHRS and CDR2 YFSETQ. The CDR3 spells CASSLTLTSVGRDEQFF. CDR3 DNA sequence: TGCGCCAGCAGCTTGACACTTACTAGCGTGGGTCGGGATGAGCAGTTCTTC.

This clonotype showed up just a few times. The J gene is TRBJ2-1, the V gene TRBV29-1; TRBD2 might be the D (5 bases). Trimming shortened V by 1 base and J by 6 bases, and 13 bases separated the two germline ends. CDR3 length: 14 residues. Germline CDR1 reads SQVTM; CDR2 reads ANQGSEA. The CDR3 region has the DNA TGCAGCGTTGAAGGGAGGACGGCAGTCAATGAGCAGTTCTTC. It is translated as CSVEGRTAVNEQFF.

The V gene is TRBV24-1, the J gene TRBJ2-1; 7 bases are a match to TRBD2. The CDR3 consists of 14 residues. V shed 6 bases, J shed 3 bases, and the junction held 4 bases outside the gene matches. Looked up from germline, CDR1 is KGHDR and CDR2 is SFDVKD. The CDR3 region is CATSTGGGYNEQFF. In nucleotides, the CDR3 is TGTGCCACCAGTACTGGCGGGGGCTACAATGAGCAGTTCTTC.

The V and J genes are TRBV6-1 and TRBJ1-2; 9 nucleotides agree with TRBD1. V trimming: 4 bases; J trimming: 4 bases; junction bases outside the gene matches: 7. The CDR3 covers 15 residues. Looked up from germline, CDR1 is MNHNS and CDR2 is SASEGT. CDR3 region: CASSGVPGQGYGYTF. In DNA form, the CDR3 reads TGTGCCAGCAGTGGAGTACCGGGACAGGGCTATGGCTACACCTTC.

The chain uses TRBV20-1 and TRBJ1-1, with a weak D call TRBD1 (6 bases). Germline assignment: CDR1 DFQATT and CDR2 SNEGSKA (reference sequence). This CDR3 has 13 amino acids. V gave up 3 bases and J gave up 4 bases, with 12 bases separating them. This CDR3 is CSASVTGGTEAFF. The CDR3 DNA reads TGCAGTGCTAGTGTGACAGGCGGCACTGAAGCTTTCTTT.

This clonotype was recorded many times. The CDR3 spells CASSYMGPQYGYTF. In DNA form, the CDR3 reads TGTGCCAGCAGTTACATGGGACCGCAGTATGGCTACACCTTC. The rearrangement links TRBV6-6 to TRBJ1-2; tentatively, D is TRBD1 (5 bases). Trimming removed 2 bases from V and 5 bases from J, with 12 bases in between. The CDR3 length is 14 residues. Per the germline V gene, CDR1 is MNHNY and CDR2 is SVGAGI (reference sequence).

This chain connects TRBV10-3 to TRBJ2-6; TRBD1 is a possible D gene (6 bases). Germline CDR1 reads ENHRY; CDR2 reads SYGVKD. There are 17 residues in the CDR3. V lost 3 bases to trimming and J lost 1 base, with 13 bases between them. The CDR3 region is CAISEAGVGSGANVLTF. Written as DNA, the CDR3 is TGTGCCATCAGTGAAGCAGGGGTGGGATCTGGGGCCAACGTCCTGACTTTC.

This clonotype was picked up many times. This rearrangement joins TRBV28 to TRBJ2-5, with D hard to call. The CDR3 runs 12 residues. Germline V lookup: CDR1 MDHEN, CDR2 SYDVKM. V lost 6 bases and J 1 base, leaving 6 bases between the germline ends. CDR3 sequence: CASRNIQETQYF. The CDR3, as DNA: TGTGCCAGCAGGAACATCCAAGAGACCCAGTACTTC.

This clonotype was seen at least ten times. This rearrangement joins TRBV6-1 to TRBJ2-5, with TRBD2 matching 9 bases. After removal of 7 bases from V and 5 bases from J, the junction contained 8 bases not matched to a gene. The CDR3 consists of 14 residues. Germline V gives CDR1 MNHNS, CDR2 SASEGT. The CDR3 protein is CASNGGGASETQYF. As DNA, the CDR3 is TGTGCCAGCAATGGCGGGGGGGCCTCCGAGACCCAGTACTTC.

This clonotype was found a few times. The V gene is TRBV19, the J gene TRBJ1-5, with D perhaps TRBD1 (6 bases). Trimming pared 4 bases from V and 5 bases from J, leaving 15 bases between. CDR1 and CDR2 (germline): LNHDA, SQIVND (reference sequence). This CDR3 is built from 15 residues. Here the CDR3 reads CASSTQPGHYQPQHF. Written as DNA, the CDR3 is TGTGCCAGTAGTACTCAACCGGGACACTATCAGCCCCAGCATTTT.

The chain couples TRBV6-6 to TRBJ1-3; D uncertain. V lost 0 bases and J 0 bases, leaving 12 bases between the germline ends. The germline V gene encodes CDR1 MNHNY and CDR2 SVGAGI (reference sequence). This CDR3 is built from 17 residues. DNA of the CDR3: TGTGCCAGCAGTTACTCCCGGCACGACGGCTCTGGAAACACCATATATTTT. Its translation is CASSYSRHDGSGNTIYF.